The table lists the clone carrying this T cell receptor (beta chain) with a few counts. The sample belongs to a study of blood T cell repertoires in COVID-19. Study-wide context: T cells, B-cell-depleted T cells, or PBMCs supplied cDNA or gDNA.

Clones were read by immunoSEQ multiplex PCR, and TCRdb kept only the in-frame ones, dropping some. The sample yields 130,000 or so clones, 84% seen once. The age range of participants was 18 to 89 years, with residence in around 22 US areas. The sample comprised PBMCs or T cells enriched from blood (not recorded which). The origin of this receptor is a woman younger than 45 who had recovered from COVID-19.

The CDR3 loop is CASSLHSNTEAFF. CDR3 in DNA: TGTGCCAGCAGCTTACACTCGAACACTGAAGCTTTCTTT. The genes are TRBV12-3 or TRBV12-4 and TRBJ1-1; D unresolved. Trimming stripped 6 bases from V and 1 base from J, with 9 bases between. The CDR3 covers 13 residues.